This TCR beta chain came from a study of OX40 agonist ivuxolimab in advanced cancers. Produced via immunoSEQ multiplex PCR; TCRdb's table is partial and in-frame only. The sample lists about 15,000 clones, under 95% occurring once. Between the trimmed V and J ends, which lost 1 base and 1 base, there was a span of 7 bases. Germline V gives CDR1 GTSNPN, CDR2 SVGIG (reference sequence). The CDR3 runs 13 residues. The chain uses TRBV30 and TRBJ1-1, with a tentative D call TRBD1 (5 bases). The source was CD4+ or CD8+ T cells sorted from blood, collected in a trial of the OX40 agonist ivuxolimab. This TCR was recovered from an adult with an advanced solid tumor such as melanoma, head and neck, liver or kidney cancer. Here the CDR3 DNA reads TGTGCCTGGAGTGGGCAGGGGAACACTGAAGCTTTCTTT. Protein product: CAWSGQGNTEAFF.